This T cell receptor beta chain is drawn from a study of spatial heterogeneity in lung cancer. Every TCR cDNA molecule carried a tag that served as a unique molecular identifier. TCRdb re-analysed the 5' RACE reads in MiXCR, keeping a single row per CDR3 protein. Found here are nearly 80,000 distinct CDR3 sequences, under 8.5% of them singletons; the top ten hold approximately 6.3%. Time point reported: sample taken at primary tumor resection. Unsorted samples of tumor, nontumor lung or frozen PBMC had their whole RNA sequenced. From germline, CDR1 is SEHNR and CDR2 FQNEAQ (reference sequence). CDR3 length equals 15 residues. V dropped 0 bases and J dropped 4; count of bases not matched to a gene: 3. Many counts were recorded for this clonotype.

The TCR comes from a male donor with early-stage non-small cell lung cancer. Sequencing was performed on PBMCs, taken at surgery. The chain links TRBV7-9 to TRBJ2-7; 10 bases map to TRBD2. The CDR3 DNA sequence: TGTGCCAGCAGCTTAGCTGGAGCGGGAGGGTACGAGCAGTACTTC. Translation gives CASSLAGAGGYEQYF.